Each of the 23 T cell receptor beta chains below was sequenced from the same sample in a study of spatial heterogeneity in lung cancer. Each CDR3 protein gets one entry after TCRdb re-called the 5' RACE reads with MiXCR. The sample shows about 120,000 distinct CDR3 sequences, 9% to 15% of them seen only once. This sample's time point: blood at routine non-recurrence follow-up after resection. The sequenced material consisted of unsorted whole RNA from tumor, nontumor lung or frozen PBMC. Material: PBMCs, obtained at follow-up. The source of these receptors is a male donor with early-stage non-small cell lung cancer.

This clonotype was counted a few times. The chain combines TRBV14 with TRBJ2-1; D call uncertain. CDR3 length: 11 residues. V shed 2 bases and J shed 7 bases, with 3 bases lying between them. CDR1 SGHDN and CDR2 FVKESK come from the germline V gene. CDR3 in DNA: TGTGCCAGCAGCCAAATGAATGAGCAGTTCTTC. Translating it yields CASSQMNEQFF.

CDR3 in DNA: TGTGCCAGCAGCTTACATGGACAGGGGGCGCACGAGCAGTACTTC. It is translated as CASSLHGQGAHEQYF. The chain couples TRBV7-3 to TRBJ2-7, with 11 bases matching TRBD1. The V gene's germline CDR1 is SGHTA and CDR2 FQGTGA. This CDR3 has 15 amino acids. Unmatched junction bases numbered 5, after V lost 2 bases and J lost 5 bases. The whole variable domain, remainder taken from reference TRBV7-3 and TRBJ2-7, is GAGVSQTPSNKVTEKGKYVELRCDPISGHTALYWYRQSLGQGPEFLIYFQGTGAADDSGLPNDRFFAVRPEGSVSTLKIQRTERGDSAVYLCASSLHGQGAHEQYFGPGTRLTVT.

This clonotype has a handful of counts. This chain joins TRBV4-2 and TRBJ2-1; D tentatively reads TRBD1 or TRBD2 (6 bases each). V dropped 0 bases and J dropped 8 bases, with 20 bases sitting between them. CDR1 is LGHNA and CDR2 is YNFKEQ in the germline V gene. The CDR3 is made up of 17 amino acids. CDR3 coding DNA: TGTGCCAGCAGCCAAGAGTCTATGAACGGGGGCGGGGATGAGCAGTTCTTC. It yields the protein CASSQESMNGGGDEQFF.

Many counts were recorded for this clonotype. V is TRBV4-2 and J is TRBJ2-3; 14 positions match TRBD2. The germline CDR1 and CDR2 sequences are LGHNA and YNFKEQ. The CDR3 has 18 amino acids. V was clipped by 4 bases and J by 6 bases; unmatched bases: 12. The CDR3 DNA is TGTGCCAGCAGCCTAACCGGGACTAGCGGGGGCATGGGGGATACGCAGTATTTT. It is translated as CASSLTGTSGGMGDTQYF.

The table lists this clonotype with a few counts. This rearrangement joins TRBV15 to TRBJ1-5; no definite D call. CDR1 and CDR2 from the germline V gene are LNHNV and YYDKDF (reference sequence). The V end lost 0 bases, the J end lost 1 base, and 7 bases lay between the germline ends. The CDR3 contains 15 residues. In nucleotides, the CDR3 is TGTGCCACCAGCAGAGATTTAGTAAGCAATCAGCCCCAGCATTTT. It translates to CATSRDLVSNQPQHF.

V gene TRBV2 combines with J gene TRBJ2-7; tentatively, D is TRBD2 (5 bases). This CDR3 is 12 amino acids long. CDR1 SNHLY and CDR2 FYNNEI come from the germline V gene. Trimming took 8 bases from V and 7 from J, leaving 15 bases between them. This CDR3 reads CASQRGPQEQYF. CDR3 DNA: TGTGCCAGCCAACGAGGGCCCCAGGAGCAGTACTTC.

This clonotype was seen a few times. The chain employs TRBV5-5 and TRBJ1-6; 9 nucleotides match TRBD1. Per the germline V gene, CDR1 is SGHKS and CDR2 is YYEKEE (reference sequence). After removal of 0 bases from V and 10 bases from J, the junction contained 5 bases not matched to a gene. The CDR3 is 15 residues long. The CDR3 loop reads CASSLEQGARSPLHF. The CDR3 DNA reads TGTGCCAGCAGCTTGGAACAGGGGGCGAGATCACCCCTCCACTTT.

The rearrangement joins TRBV6-5 to TRBJ2-1; D is ambiguous. This CDR3 has 14 residues. The V end was cut by 0 bases, the J end by 5 bases, with 8 bases between. Germline CDR1 reads MNHEY; CDR2 reads SVGAGI. CDR3 sequence (DNA): TGTGCCAGCAGTTACTCTGAGTTCCACAATGAGCAGTTCTTC. This gives the protein CASSYSEFHNEQFF.

This clonotype was seen at least ten times. The genes are TRBV18 and TRBJ2-2; a weak D match, TRBD1 (5 bases). The CDR3 is 14 amino acids. CDR1 KGHSH and CDR2 LQKENI come from the germline V gene. Trimming cost V 2 bases and J 3 bases, with 7 bases left between them. DNA for the CDR3: TGTGCCAGCTCACCAGGGGCAGACACCGGGGAGCTGTTTTTT. This encodes CASSPGADTGELFF.

This clonotype was found a few times. The rearrangement uses TRBV18 and TRBJ2-1, with TRBD2 matching over 12 bases. Unmatched junction bases numbered 4, after V lost 3 bases and J lost 4 bases. The CDR3 covers 16 residues. Germline CDR1 KGHSH, CDR2 LQKENI. The CDR3: CASSPRTSGVYNEQFF. CDR3 coding DNA: TGTGCCAGCTCACCTAGGACTAGCGGGGTTTACAATGAGCAGTTCTTC.

The V gene is TRBV20-1, the J gene TRBJ2-7; 7 bases line up with TRBD1. The CDR3 length is 15 residues. Trimming took 6 bases from V and 0 from J; bases not matched to a gene: 11. Germline assignment: CDR1 DFQATT and CDR2 SNEGSKA (reference sequence). CDR3 region: CSASNPRDSSYEQYF. CDR3 in DNA: TGCAGTGCCTCTAACCCACGGGACAGCTCCTACGAGCAGTACTTC.

This clonotype was observed a handful of times. The chain couples TRBV30 to TRBJ1-1; no definite D call. CDR3 size: 11 residues. The germline V and J ends were trimmed by 0 bases and 10 bases, with 9 bases remaining between them. CDR1 and CDR2 (germline): GTSNPN, SVGIG (reference sequence). The CDR3 reads CAWSVSGLAFF. In DNA form, the CDR3 reads TGTGCCTGGAGTGTAAGTGGGTTAGCTTTCTTT.

This clonotype came up a few times. V usage is TRBV4-2 and J usage is TRBJ2-1, with 9 bases lining up with TRBD1. V shed 0 bases, J shed 9 bases, and the junction held 6 bases outside the gene matches. The CDR3 is made up of 15 amino acids. CDR1 and CDR2 from the germline V gene are LGHNA and YNFKEQ. The CDR3 nucleotides are TGTGCCAGCAGCCAAGATTGGGACAGGGCGAGTGAGCAGTTCTTC. Residues: CASSQDWDRASEQFF.

The chain couples TRBV6-5 to TRBJ2-7, with D possibly TRBD1 on 5 matching bases. CDR1 is MNHEY and CDR2 is SVGAGI in the germline V gene. V lost 6 bases and J 2 bases, leaving 20 bases between the germline ends. The CDR3 is made up of 16 amino acids. The CDR3 DNA reads TGTGCCAGCAGCCGAACCGGACACTGGGCTACCTACGAGCAGTACTTC. It codes for CASSRTGHWATYEQYF.

This clonotype came up a few times. The chain recombines TRBV3-1 with TRBJ1-2; D is uncertain. This CDR3 comprises 12 residues. The V gene lost 2 bases and the J gene lost 7 bases, with 8 bases spanning the gap. Germline values: CDR1 LGHDT, CDR2 YNNKEL (reference sequence). In nucleotides, the CDR3 is TGTGCCAGCAGCCAAACGGCGAGTGGCTACACCTTC. Protein product: CASSQTASGYTF. Filled out from reference TRBV3-1 and TRBJ1-2, the complete variable domain reads DTAVSQTPKYLVTQMGNDKSIKCEQNLGHDTMYWYKQDSKKFLKIMFSYNNKELIINETVPNRFSPKSPDKAHLNLHINSLELGDSAVYFCASSQTASGYTFGSGTRLTVV.

This clonotype was observed a few times. The chain carries TRBV28 and TRBJ1-2; D gene uncertain. The CDR3 contains 12 residues. V lost 5 bases, J lost 9 bases, and 13 bases lay in between. From germline, CDR1 is MDHEN and CDR2 SYDVKM. The CDR3 DNA reads as TGTGCCAGCAGTACACCGGGTGGCCGCTACACCTTC. Protein sequence: CASSTPGGRYTF.

This clonotype was observed a few times. V and J are TRBV27 and TRBJ2-5; 8 nucleotides line up with TRBD1. Germline CDR1 MNHEY, CDR2 SMNVEV (reference sequence). Germline trimming cut 5 bases from V and 5 bases from J; bases unmatched to any gene: 10. This CDR3 contains 15 residues. The chain's CDR3 is CASSPRDRIRETQYF. The CDR3 DNA reads TGTGCCAGCAGTCCGAGGGACAGGATCCGGGAGACCCAGTACTTC.

This clonotype was counted ten times or more. CDR3 sequence reads: CASSPHVGRGPQPQHF. In DNA form, the CDR3 reads TGTGCCAGCAGCCCCCATGTTGGCAGGGGGCCTCAGCCCCAGCATTTT. The gene calls are TRBV2 and TRBJ1-5; 8 bases line up with TRBD1. Trimming took 6 bases from V and 6 from J; bases not matched to a gene: 13. The germline CDR1 and CDR2 sequences are SNHLY and FYNNEI. CDR3 length: 16 residues.

The chain is built from TRBV28 and TRBJ2-3; TRBD2 aligns across 8 bases. CDR1 MDHEN and CDR2 SYDVKM come from the germline V gene. The ends lost 7 bases at V and 5 bases at J; junction bases unmatched: 11. There are 15 residues in the CDR3. The CDR3 is CASKGNGGAGDTQYF. The CDR3 nucleotides read TGTGCCAGCAAGGGAAACGGGGGGGCCGGAGATACGCAGTATTTT.

This clonotype was observed a handful of times. CDR3 loop: CASSVSGISIPEQYF. CDR3 nucleotides: TGTGCCAGCAGTGTCTCGGGGATTTCAATACCGGAGCAGTACTTC. The rearrangement links TRBV6-2 or TRBV6-3 to TRBJ2-7; perhaps TRBD2 as D (5 bases). Trimming left V 5 bases short and J 7 bases short, with 21 bases between. Germline V gene data show CDR1 as MNHEY and CDR2 as SVGEGT. This CDR3 contains 15 residues.

The genes are TRBV20-1 and TRBJ2-5, with D tentatively TRBD2 (6 bases). Germline V gene data show CDR1 as DFQATT and CDR2 as SNEGSKA (reference sequence). This CDR3 has 14 residues. The CDR3 DNA reads TGCACTATCCGAGCGGGCGGATCGTCAGAGACCCAGTACTTC. This codes for CTIRAGGSSETQYF.

The sample holds many counts of this clonotype. The chain is built from TRBV20-1 and TRBJ1-2; no reliable D call. Per germline, CDR1 DFQATT and CDR2 SNEGSKA (reference sequence). The CDR3 consists of 12 residues. V was trimmed by 1 base and J by 4 bases, leaving 7 bases between them. The CDR3 DNA reads TGCAGTGCTAGAGGCGGGTTCTATGGCTACACCTTC. Its translation: CSARGGFYGYTF.

The chain has TRBV27 and TRBJ2-5; 10 bases line up with TRBD1. The CDR3 is made up of 16 amino acids. Germline lookup yields CDR1 MNHEY and CDR2 SMNVEV (reference sequence). The V gene end was trimmed by 5 bases and the J gene end by 3 bases; junction bases not matched to a gene: 9. CDR3 loop: CASSPASGTGEETQYF. The CDR3 DNA follows: TGTGCCAGCAGTCCCGCCTCCGGGACAGGGGAAGAGACCCAGTACTTC.